The clone carrying this T cell receptor beta chain was seen only a few times. Its matching antigen is unknown. V was shortened by 6 bases and J by 9 bases, with 12 bases between the two germline ends. CDR3 size: 11 residues. The V gene's germline CDR1 is DFQATT and CDR2 SNEGSKA (reference sequence). This entry belongs to a study of beta chain features in type 1 diabetes. Overall study: Patients looked much like healthy donors when it came to age, gender and cell yields.

Study findings and constraints: Equally in patients and controls, shorter templates might have been favored by PCR. Overrepresentation of cells with high TCR expression could result from cDNA sequencing. For type 1 diabetes patients, VDJ junctions showed fewer insertions and more deletions.

The sequenced template was cDNA made from the entire isolated RNA. Clones were read by immunoSEQ multiplex PCR, and TCRdb kept only the in-frame ones, dropping some. The table includes under 300,000 clones, around 26% detected once. The sequence was collected from a man aged 25-45 years in good health. The chain combines TRBV20-1 with TRBJ2-1; D might be TRBD2 (6 bases). The sample comprised central memory CD4+ T cells from blood. The DNA for the CDR3 is TGCAGTGCGATGGGACTCTCTGAGCAGTTCTTC. Its protein product is CSAMGLSEQFF.